This passage covers 27 T cell receptor beta chains from one sample sequenced in a study of blood T cell repertoires in COVID-19. TCRdb keeps only in-frame clones here, not all; method: immunoSEQ multiplex PCR. This sample has nearly 350,000 clones, with roughly 84% found just once. What was sequenced was PBMCs or T cells enriched from blood (not recorded which). The receptors come from a woman aged 30 to 39 who had recovered from COVID-19.

This rearrangement joins TRBV27 to TRBJ2-2, with TRBD2 matching over 7 bases. This CDR3 is built from 14 residues. CDR1 and CDR2 (germline): MNHEY, SMNVEV (reference sequence). V lost 5 bases, J lost 6 bases, and 6 bases stayed unmatched. CDR3 sequence (DNA): TGTGCCAGCAGTGGCAGGACTAGATCCGGGGAGCTGTTTTTT. Its translation is CASSGRTRSGELFF.

The chain employs TRBV2 and TRBJ1-1, with TRBD1 identical over 7 bases. Germline CDR1 and CDR2: SNHLY and FYNNEI. The CDR3 is 14 residues long. Trimming cost V 6 bases and J 10 bases; bases outside gene matches: 14. CDR3 loop: CASRGTGARTGAFF. CDR3 sequence (DNA): TGTGCCAGCAGGGGCACAGGGGCCCGTACGGGAGCTTTCTTT.

The genes are TRBV4-2 and TRBJ1-1; a weak D match, TRBD1 (6 bases). Germline CDR1 and CDR2: LGHNA and YNFKEQ. The CDR3 contains 16 residues. V lost 1 base and J lost 4, with 16 bases in between. CDR3 nucleotide sequence: TGTGCCAGCAGCCAAGGAACGACAGGAAAGAGCACTGAAGCTTTCTTT. Translation gives CASSQGTTGKSTEAFF.

J is TRBJ2-5 and V is TRBV5-6, with TRBD1 identical over 7 bases. V trimming: 3 bases; J trimming: 1 base; junction bases outside the gene matches: 3. CDR3 length: 14 residues. Germline V gives CDR1 SGHDT, CDR2 YYEEEE. The CDR3 here is CASSSYRGQETQYF. CDR3 DNA sequence: TGTGCCAGCAGCTCCTACAGGGGCCAAGAGACCCAGTACTTC. Together with reference TRBV5-6 and TRBJ2-5, the CDR3 gives the full variable domain: DAGVTQSPTHLIKTRGQQVTLRCSPKSGHDTVSWYQQALGQGPQFIFQYYEEEERQRGNFPDRFSGHQFPNYSSELNVNALLLGDSALYLCASSSYRGQETQYFGPGTRLLVL.

J is TRBJ2-5 and V is TRBV9, with 10 bases matching TRBD1. The CDR3 has 15 amino acids. Per the germline V gene, CDR1 is SGDLS and CDR2 is YYNGEE. The J segment lost 5 bases and the V segment lost 0 bases, leaving 4 bases of the junction unmatched. The CDR3 DNA reads as TGTGCCAGCAGCGTAGAGACAGGGGGCATGGAGACCCAGTACTTC. Its protein product is CASSVETGGMETQYF.

This chain uses TRBV5-1 with TRBJ1-2; the match to TRBD1 covers 7 bases. Germline trimming cut 4 bases from V and 6 bases from J; bases unmatched to any gene: 9. The V gene's germline CDR1 is SGHRS and CDR2 YFSETQ. The CDR3 consists of 14 residues. CDR3 in DNA: TGCGCCAGCAGCATTACCCAGACAGGGCATGGCTACACCTTC. Its translation is CASSITQTGHGYTF.

This clone came up once. V usage is TRBV5-1 and J usage is TRBJ1-4; 7 positions match TRBD1. This CDR3 contains 18 residues. V trimming: 1 base; J trimming: 4 bases; junction bases outside the gene matches: 13. Germline CDR1 is SGHRS and CDR2 is YFSETQ. The CDR3 reads CASSLWEAGGSSNEKLFF. In DNA form, the CDR3 reads TGCGCCAGCAGCTTGTGGGAAGCAGGGGGGAGTAGTAATGAAAAACTGTTTTTT.

The rearrangement links TRBV2 to TRBJ1-2; D remains unclear. V lost 10 bases and J lost 4, with 13 bases in between. The CDR3 length is 12 residues. Germline values: CDR1 SNHLY, CDR2 FYNNEI. CDR3 sequence: CAIPQLTYGYTF. The CDR3 coding sequence is TGTGCCATACCACAGCTGACCTATGGCTACACCTTC.

This clone was found a few times. The rearrangement joins TRBV7-8 to TRBJ1-2; 8 bases align to TRBD1. The CDR3 covers 16 residues. The J segment lost 4 bases and the V segment lost 5 bases, leaving 12 bases of the junction unmatched. The germline CDR1 and CDR2 sequences are SGHVS and FQNEAQ. CDR3 coding DNA: TGTGCCAGCAGCCTAACCGGGACAGGTCGCGTCTATGGCTACACCTTC. This encodes CASSLTGTGRVYGYTF.

This clone has only one observation. The rearrangement joins TRBV19 to TRBJ1-5; tentative D call: TRBD1 (6 bases). Germline CDR1 reads LNHDA; CDR2 reads SQIVND (reference sequence). V was shortened by 5 bases and J by 5 bases, with 19 bases between the two germline ends. The CDR3 runs 16 residues. The CDR3 DNA sequence: TGTGCCAGTAGTTCAAGCCTGGACAGAGAAGATCAGCCCCAGCATTTT. Translated: CASSSSLDREDQPQHF.

This chain connects TRBV3-1 (or the pseudogene TRBV3-2) to TRBJ1-2; 7 bases fit TRBD1. V lost 1 base to trimming and J lost 0 bases; unmatched junction nucleotides: 2. The CDR3 is 15 residues long. CDR1 and CDR2 from the germline V gene are LGHDT and YNNKEL (reference sequence). As DNA, the CDR3 is TGTGCCAGCAGCCAAGGGCAGGGGGCTAACTATGGCTACACCTTC. It specifies CASSQGQGANYGYTF.

The genes are TRBV4-1 and TRBJ1-2; D gene ambiguous. This CDR3 has 16 amino acids. The V end lost 0 bases, the J end lost 8 bases, and 19 bases lay between the germline ends. In germline, CDR1 is MGHRA, CDR2 YSYEKL. As DNA, the CDR3 is TGCGCCAGCAGCCAAGATTCGGGAGACCTTCTGAGAGGCTACACCTTC. It codes for CASSQDSGDLLRGYTF.

This chain links TRBV24-1 with TRBJ2-5, with 10 bases aligning to TRBD1. The CDR3 totals 19 residues. Germline V CDR1 and CDR2: KGHDR, SFDVKD. V dropped 5 bases and J dropped 0; count of bases not matched to a gene: 14. CDR3 sequence (DNA): TGTGCCACCAGTGGACCTAGACGGGACAGGGGACGAAACCAAGAGACCCAGTACTTC. This gives the protein CATSGPRRDRGRNQETQYF.

This clone was seen more than once but under ten times. The gene calls are TRBV30 and TRBJ1-2; TRBD1 matches 8 bases. In germline, CDR1 is GTSNPN, CDR2 SVGIG (reference sequence). V trimming: 0 bases; J trimming: 3 bases; junction bases outside the gene matches: 18. The CDR3 extends over 19 amino acids. The CDR3 is CAWSVEPFRATGAYYGYTF. The CDR3 nucleotides are TGTGCCTGGAGTGTAGAACCCTTCCGAGCGACAGGGGCTTACTATGGCTACACCTTC. The full variable domain, with the rest looked up from reference TRBV30 and TRBJ1-2, is SQTIHQWPATLVQPVGSPLSLECTVEGTSNPNLYWYRQAAGRGLQLLFYSVGIGQISSEVPQNLSASRPQDRQFILSSKKLLLSDSGFYLCAWSVEPFRATGAYYGYTFGSGTRLTVV.

The V gene is TRBV19, the J gene TRBJ1-2, with D possibly matching TRBD1 (6 bases). CDR1 and CDR2 from the germline V gene are LNHDA and SQIVND (reference sequence). Trimming took off 4 bases at V and 7 bases at J, with 13 bases between the two ends. The CDR3 covers 13 residues. CDR3 in amino acids: CASSTIGGAGYTF. DNA of the CDR3: TGTGCCAGTAGTACCATCGGGGGGGCTGGCTACACCTTC.

This clone was observed a few times. The chain uses TRBV28 and TRBJ2-3; 9 nucleotides align to TRBD2. The junction had 2 bases not matched to a gene; V was cut back by 3 bases and J by 1 base. The V gene's germline CDR1 is MDHEN and CDR2 SYDVKM. There are 15 residues in the CDR3. CDR3 nucleotide sequence: TGTGCCAGCAGTTTCATAGCGGGGGGCACAGATACGCAGTATTTT. Encoded protein: CASSFIAGGTDTQYF.

This clone appeared once. J is TRBJ2-7 and V is TRBV7-9; 9 bases are shared with TRBD1. CDR1 and CDR2 (germline): SEHNR, FQNEAQ (reference sequence). The CDR3 has 16 residues. With V trimmed by 3 bases and J by 5 bases, 11 bases remained unmatched. CDR3 protein: CASSLGDWDRVHEQYF. In DNA form, the CDR3 reads TGTGCCAGCAGCTTGGGGGATTGGGACAGGGTTCACGAGCAGTACTTC.

This clone has only one observation. The genes are TRBV30 and TRBJ1-4; D not certain. The CDR3 loop spans 14 amino acids. Per the germline V gene, CDR1 is GTSNPN and CDR2 is SVGIG (reference sequence). Trimming left V 2 bases short and J 5 bases short, with 12 bases between. The CDR3 here is CAWSPTRRNEKLFF. The CDR3 DNA is TGTGCCTGGAGTCCCACGAGGAGGAATGAAAAACTGTTTTTT.

The chain uses TRBV19 and TRBJ1-6; D uncertain. Trimming took 3 bases from V and 5 from J, leaving 11 bases between them. Germline CDR1 is LNHDA and CDR2 is SQIVND (reference sequence). The CDR3 runs to 15 residues. In DNA, the CDR3 is TGTGCCAGTAGTATCCCGGGGAGGGATAATTCACCCCTCCACTTT. Amino acid sequence: CASSIPGRDNSPLHF.

The chain links TRBV5-5 to TRBJ1-4, with a tentative D call TRBD1 (5 bases). Germline loops: CDR1 SGHKS, CDR2 YYEKEE (reference sequence). The CDR3 is made up of 15 amino acids. Trimming cost V 4 bases and J 6 bases, with 16 bases left between them. The DNA of the CDR3 is TGTGCCAGCAGCCTAGACAGTTCCACCTATGAAAAACTGTTTTTT. This gives the protein CASSLDSSTYEKLFF.

V usage is TRBV21-1 and J usage is TRBJ1-2. TRBV21-1 is an annotated pseudogene. This CDR3 is built from 16 residues. The chain's CDR3 is CASSPQVRGVNYGYTF. Written as DNA, the CDR3 is TGTGCCAGCAGCCCCCAGGTGCGGGGAGTCAACTATGGCTACACCTTC.

The chain couples TRBV20-1 to TRBJ1-5, with D perhaps matching TRBD1 (5 bases). There are 14 residues in the CDR3. Trimming left V 3 bases short and J 0 bases short, with 9 bases between. Germline CDR1 and CDR2: DFQATT and SNEGSKA (reference sequence). CDR3 loop: CSASQGDSNQPQHF. CDR3 bases: TGCAGTGCTAGTCAAGGGGATAGCAATCAGCCCCAGCATTTT.

The rearrangement uses TRBV4-3 and TRBJ2-7; weak D call: TRBD2 (5 bases). Germline assignment: CDR1 LGHNA and CDR2 YSLEER. The CDR3 has 14 amino acids. Trimming stripped 1 base from V and 3 bases from J, with 10 bases between. CDR3 bases: TGCGCCAGCAGCCAAGTCCGGGCGGGCTACGAGCAGTACTTC. As protein: CASSQVRAGYEQYF.

The chain links TRBV5-8 to TRBJ1-1, with TRBD1 matching 10 bases. The V segment lost 4 bases and the J segment 5 bases; nucleotides outside the gene matches: 11. The germline CDR1 and CDR2 sequences are SGHTS and YDEGEE. The CDR3 consists of 16 residues. CDR3 region: CASSLTGGRVGTEAFF. CDR3 in DNA: TGTGCCAGCAGCCTGACAGGGGGCCGGGTGGGGACTGAAGCTTTCTTT.

The V gene is TRBV5-5, the J gene TRBJ2-3, with 9 bases matching TRBD2. V shed 1 base, J shed 4 bases, and the junction held 4 bases outside the gene matches. CDR3 length equals 15 residues. Germline values: CDR1 SGHKS, CDR2 YYEKEE (reference sequence). CDR3 protein: CASSLLSGGADTQYF. As DNA, the CDR3 is TGTGCCAGCAGCTTGCTTAGCGGGGGCGCAGATACGCAGTATTTT.

Turning to this clone: The same CDR3 is also encoded by other DNA sequences in this sample. The chain links TRBV6-5 to TRBJ2-7, with D maybe TRBD1 (7 bases). Germline V gene lookup returns CDR1 MNHEY and CDR2 SVGAGI. V was pared by 0 bases and J by 3 bases, with 12 bases between. The CDR3 covers 15 residues. The chain's CDR3 is CASSYSGQGGYEQYF. The CDR3 region has the DNA TGTGCCAGCAGTTACTCTGGGCAGGGGGGCTACGAGCAGTACTTC.

The CDR3 reads CASSDPTGLETQYF. The CDR3 nucleotides are TGTGCCAGCAGTGACCCGACAGGGCTAGAGACCCAGTACTTC. The V call is TRBV25-1, the J call TRBJ2-5, with 7 nucleotides matching TRBD1. The CDR3 has 14 residues. Trimming removed 3 bases from V and 4 bases from J; junction bases left unmatched: 5. The germline V gene has CDR1 MGHDK and CDR2 SYGVNS.